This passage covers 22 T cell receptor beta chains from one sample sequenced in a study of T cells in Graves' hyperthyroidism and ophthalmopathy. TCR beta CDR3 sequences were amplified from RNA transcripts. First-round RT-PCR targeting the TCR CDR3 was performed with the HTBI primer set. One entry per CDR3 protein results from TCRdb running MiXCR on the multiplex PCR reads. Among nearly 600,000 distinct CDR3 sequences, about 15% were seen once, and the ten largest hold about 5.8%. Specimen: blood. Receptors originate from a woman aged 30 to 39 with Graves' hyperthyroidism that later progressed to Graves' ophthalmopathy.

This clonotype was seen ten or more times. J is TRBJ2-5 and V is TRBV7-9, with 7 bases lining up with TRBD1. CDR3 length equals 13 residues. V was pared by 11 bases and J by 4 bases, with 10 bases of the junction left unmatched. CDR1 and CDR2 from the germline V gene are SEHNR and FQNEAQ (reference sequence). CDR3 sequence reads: CAGGSTGSETQYF. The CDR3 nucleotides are TGTGCCGGAGGTTCGACAGGGTCAGAGACCCAGTACTTC.

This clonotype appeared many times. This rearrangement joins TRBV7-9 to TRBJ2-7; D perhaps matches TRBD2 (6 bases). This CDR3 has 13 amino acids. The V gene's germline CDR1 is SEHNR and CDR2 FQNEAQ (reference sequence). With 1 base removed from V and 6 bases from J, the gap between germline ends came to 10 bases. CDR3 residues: CASSLEEGGEQYF. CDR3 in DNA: TGTGCCAGCAGCTTAGAAGAGGGAGGCGAGCAGTACTTC.

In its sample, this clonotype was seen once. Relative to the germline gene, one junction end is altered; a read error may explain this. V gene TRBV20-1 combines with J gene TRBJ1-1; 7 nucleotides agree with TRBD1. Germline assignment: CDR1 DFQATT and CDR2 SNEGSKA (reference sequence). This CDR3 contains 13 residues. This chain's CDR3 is CSASVGTDTGAFF. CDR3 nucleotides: TGCAGTGCTAGTGTAGGGACAGACACTGGAGCTTTCTTT.

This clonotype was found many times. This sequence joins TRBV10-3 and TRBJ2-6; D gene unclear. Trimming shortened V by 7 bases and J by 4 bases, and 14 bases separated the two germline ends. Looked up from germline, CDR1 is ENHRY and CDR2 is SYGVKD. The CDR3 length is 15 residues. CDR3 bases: TGTGCCATCACAGTGGAAGGGCGAGGGGCCAACGTCCTGACTTTC. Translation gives CAITVEGRGANVLTF.

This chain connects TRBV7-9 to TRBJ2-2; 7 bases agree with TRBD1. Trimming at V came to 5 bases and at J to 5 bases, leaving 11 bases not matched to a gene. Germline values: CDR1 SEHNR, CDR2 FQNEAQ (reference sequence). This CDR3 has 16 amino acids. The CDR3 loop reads CASSTRQGSQTGELFF. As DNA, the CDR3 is TGTGCCAGCAGCACACGACAGGGATCGCAAACCGGGGAGCTGTTTTTT.

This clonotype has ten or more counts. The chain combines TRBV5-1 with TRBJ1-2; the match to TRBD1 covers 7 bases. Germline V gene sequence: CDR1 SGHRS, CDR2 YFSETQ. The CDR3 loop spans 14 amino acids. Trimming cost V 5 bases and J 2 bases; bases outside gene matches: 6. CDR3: CASSTGQPNYGYTF. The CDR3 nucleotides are TGCGCCAGCAGTACGGGACAGCCGAACTATGGCTACACCTTC.

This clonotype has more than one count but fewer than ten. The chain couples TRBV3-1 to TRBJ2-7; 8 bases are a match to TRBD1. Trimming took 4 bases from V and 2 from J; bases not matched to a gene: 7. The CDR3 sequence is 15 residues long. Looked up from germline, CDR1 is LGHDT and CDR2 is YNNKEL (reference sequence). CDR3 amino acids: CASSPRTGNPYEQYF. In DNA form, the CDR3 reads TGTGCCAGCAGCCCTCGGACAGGGAATCCCTACGAGCAGTACTTC.

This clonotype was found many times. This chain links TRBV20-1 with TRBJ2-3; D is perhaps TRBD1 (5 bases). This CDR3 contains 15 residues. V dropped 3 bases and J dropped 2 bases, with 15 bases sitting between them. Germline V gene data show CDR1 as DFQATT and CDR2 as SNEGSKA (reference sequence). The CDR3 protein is CSASWMGRNTDTQYF. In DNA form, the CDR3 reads TGCAGTGCTAGTTGGATGGGGCGCAACACAGATACGCAGTATTTT.

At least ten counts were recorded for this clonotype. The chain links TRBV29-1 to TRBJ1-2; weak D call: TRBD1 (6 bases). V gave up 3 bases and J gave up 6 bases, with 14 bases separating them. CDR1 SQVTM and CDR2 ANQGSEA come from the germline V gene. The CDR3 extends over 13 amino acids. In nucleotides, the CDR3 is TGCAGCGTTGATGGGGGCCCAAGGGATGGCTACACCTTC. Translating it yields CSVDGGPRDGYTF.

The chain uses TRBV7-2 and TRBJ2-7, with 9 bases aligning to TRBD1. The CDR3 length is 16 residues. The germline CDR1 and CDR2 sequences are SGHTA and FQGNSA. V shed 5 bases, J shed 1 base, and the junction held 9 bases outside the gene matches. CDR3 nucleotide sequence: TGTGCCAGCAGCCCCCTCGGACAGGGGCGATCCTACGAGCAGTACTTC. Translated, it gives CASSPLGQGRSYEQYF.

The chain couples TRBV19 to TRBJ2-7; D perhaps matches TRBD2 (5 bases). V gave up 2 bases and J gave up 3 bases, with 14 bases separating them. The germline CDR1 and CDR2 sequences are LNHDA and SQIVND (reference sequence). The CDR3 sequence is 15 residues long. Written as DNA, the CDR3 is TGTGCCAGTAGTATATCTGGCCTAGCTGACTACGAGCAGTACTTC. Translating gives CASSISGLADYEQYF.

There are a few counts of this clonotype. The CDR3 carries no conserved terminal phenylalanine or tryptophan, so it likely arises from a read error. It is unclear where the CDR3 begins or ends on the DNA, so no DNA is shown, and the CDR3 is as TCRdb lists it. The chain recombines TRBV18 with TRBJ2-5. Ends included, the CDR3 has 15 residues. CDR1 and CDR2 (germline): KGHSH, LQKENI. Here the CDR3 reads CASSRGPVRQETRYV.

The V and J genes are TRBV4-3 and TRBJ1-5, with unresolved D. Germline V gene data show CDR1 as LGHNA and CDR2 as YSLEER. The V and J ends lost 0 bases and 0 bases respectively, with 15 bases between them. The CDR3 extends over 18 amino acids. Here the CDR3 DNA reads TGCGCCAGCAGCCAAGATCTTGGTGGAGCAGCTAGCAATCAGCCCCAGCATTTT. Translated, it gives CASSQDLGGAASNQPQHF.

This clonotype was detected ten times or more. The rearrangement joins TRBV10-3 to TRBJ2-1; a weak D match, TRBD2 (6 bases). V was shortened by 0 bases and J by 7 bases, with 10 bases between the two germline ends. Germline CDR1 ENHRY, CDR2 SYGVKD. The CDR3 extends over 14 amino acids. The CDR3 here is CAISESSGENEQFF. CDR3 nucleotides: TGTGCCATCAGTGAGTCCTCGGGGGAGAATGAGCAGTTCTTC.

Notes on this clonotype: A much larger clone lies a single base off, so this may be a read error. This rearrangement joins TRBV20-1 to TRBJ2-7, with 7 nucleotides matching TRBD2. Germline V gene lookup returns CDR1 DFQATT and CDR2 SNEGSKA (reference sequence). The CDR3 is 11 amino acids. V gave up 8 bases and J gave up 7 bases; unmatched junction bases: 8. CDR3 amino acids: CSTTSVEEQYF. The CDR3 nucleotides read TGCAGTACCACTAGCGTCGAAGAGCAGTACTTC.

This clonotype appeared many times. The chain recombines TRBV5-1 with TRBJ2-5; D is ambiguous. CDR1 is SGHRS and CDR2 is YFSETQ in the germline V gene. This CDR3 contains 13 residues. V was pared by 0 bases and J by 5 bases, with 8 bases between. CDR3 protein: CASSLDPSETQYF. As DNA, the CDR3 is TGCGCCAGCAGCTTGGACCCCTCCGAGACCCAGTACTTC. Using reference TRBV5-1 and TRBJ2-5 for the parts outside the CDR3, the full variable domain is KAGVTQTPRYLIKTRGQQVTLSCSPISGHRSVSWYQQTPGQGLQFLFEYFSETQRNKGNFPGRFSGRQFSNSRSEMNVSTLELGDSALYLCASSLDPSETQYFGPGTRLLVL.

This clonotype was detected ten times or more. The CDR3 nucleotides are TGTGCCAGCAGTATGGGTTCCCGGCGGGGGATTAACACCGGGGAGCTGTTTTTT. Translating it yields CASSMGSRRGINTGELFF. The chain has TRBV25-1 and TRBJ2-2, with TRBD2 matching over 7 bases. This CDR3 is 18 amino acids long. Unmatched junction bases numbered 14, after V lost 5 bases and J lost 2 bases. The germline CDR1 and CDR2 sequences are MGHDK and SYGVNS. Drawing the rest from reference TRBV25-1 and TRBJ2-2, the complete variable domain is EADIYQTPRYLVIGTGKKITLECSQTMGHDKMYWYQQDPGMELHLIHYSYGVNSTEKGDLSSESTVSRIRTEHFPLTLESARPSHTSQYLCASSMGSRRGINTGELFFGEGSRLTVL.

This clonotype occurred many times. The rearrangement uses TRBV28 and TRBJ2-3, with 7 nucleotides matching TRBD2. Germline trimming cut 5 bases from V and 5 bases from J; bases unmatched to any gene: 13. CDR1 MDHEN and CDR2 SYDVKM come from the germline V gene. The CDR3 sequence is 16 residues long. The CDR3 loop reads CASSPSSGIPIDTQYF. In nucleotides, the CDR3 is TGTGCCAGCAGTCCTTCTAGCGGTATCCCAATAGATACGCAGTATTTT.

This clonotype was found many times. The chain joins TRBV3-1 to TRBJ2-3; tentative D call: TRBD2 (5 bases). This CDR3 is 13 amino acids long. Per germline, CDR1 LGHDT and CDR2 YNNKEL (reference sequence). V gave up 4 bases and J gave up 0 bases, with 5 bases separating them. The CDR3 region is CASSRTSTDTQYF. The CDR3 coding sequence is TGTGCCAGCAGCCGGACTAGCACAGATACGCAGTATTTT.

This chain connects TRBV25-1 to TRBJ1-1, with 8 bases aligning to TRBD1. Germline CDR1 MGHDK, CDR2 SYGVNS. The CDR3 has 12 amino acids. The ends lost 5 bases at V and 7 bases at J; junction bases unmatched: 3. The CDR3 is CASSQGASEAFF. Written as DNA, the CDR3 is TGTGCCAGCAGTCAGGGGGCGAGTGAAGCTTTCTTT.

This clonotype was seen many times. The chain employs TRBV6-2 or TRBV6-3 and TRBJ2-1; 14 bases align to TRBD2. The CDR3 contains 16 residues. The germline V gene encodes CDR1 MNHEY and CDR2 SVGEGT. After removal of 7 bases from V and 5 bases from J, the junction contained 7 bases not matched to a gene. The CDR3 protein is CASKGTSGRIHNEQFF. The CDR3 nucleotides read TGTGCCAGCAAGGGGACTAGCGGGAGAATACACAATGAGCAGTTCTTC.

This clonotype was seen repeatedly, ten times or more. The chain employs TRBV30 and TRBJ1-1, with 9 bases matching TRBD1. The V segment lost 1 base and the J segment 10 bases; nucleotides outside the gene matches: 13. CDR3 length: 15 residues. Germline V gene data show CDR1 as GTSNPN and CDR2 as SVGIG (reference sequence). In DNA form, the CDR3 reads TGTGCCTGGAGTGCGAGGACGGACAGGGGTCAGGGAGCTTTCTTT. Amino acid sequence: CAWSARTDRGQGAFF. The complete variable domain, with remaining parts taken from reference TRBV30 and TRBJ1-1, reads SQTIHQWPATLVQPVGSPLSLECTVEGTSNPNLYWYRQAAGRGLQLLFYSVGIGQISSEVPQNLSASRPQDRQFILSSKKLLLSDSGFYLCAWSARTDRGQGAFFGQGTRLTVV.